This T cell receptor beta chain stems from a study of patients and donors after allogeneic stem cell transplantation. This clonotype was seen a few times. TCRdb re-derived calls from the RT-PCR reads in MiXCR, one entry per CDR3 protein. Seen here are about 960,000 distinct CDR3 sequences, 15% to 20% observed once, and the top ten hold 5.5% to 6.5%. The CDR3 spans 15 residues. The germline V gene encodes CDR1 MNHEY and CDR2 SMNVEV (reference sequence). V shed 5 bases and J shed 6 bases, with 19 bases lying between them. The clonotype originates from a human donor who was either an allogeneic HSCT recipient or a stem cell or donor lymphocyte infusion donor (not recorded which). It is not recorded whose cells these are; they may come from a transplant donor. The rearrangement uses TRBV27 and TRBJ1-2; a possible D gene is TRBD1 (5 bases). Material: blood, either unsorted or a sorted T cell fraction (not recorded which). CDR3 nucleotide sequence: TGTGCCAGCAGTCCTTACCCGGGCGGGGGGGATGGCTACACCTTC. Protein sequence: CASSPYPGGGDGYTF.